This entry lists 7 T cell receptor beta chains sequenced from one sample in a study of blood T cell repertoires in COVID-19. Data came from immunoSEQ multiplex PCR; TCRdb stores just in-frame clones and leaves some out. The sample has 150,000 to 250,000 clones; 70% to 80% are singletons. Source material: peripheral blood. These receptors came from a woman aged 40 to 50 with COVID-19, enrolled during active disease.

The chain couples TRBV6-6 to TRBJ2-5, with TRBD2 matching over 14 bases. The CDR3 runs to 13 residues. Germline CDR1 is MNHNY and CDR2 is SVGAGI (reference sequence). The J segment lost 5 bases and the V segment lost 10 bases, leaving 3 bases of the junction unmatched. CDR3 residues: CATGTSGSETQYF. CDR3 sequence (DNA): TGTGCCACCGGGACTAGCGGGAGCGAGACCCAGTACTTC.

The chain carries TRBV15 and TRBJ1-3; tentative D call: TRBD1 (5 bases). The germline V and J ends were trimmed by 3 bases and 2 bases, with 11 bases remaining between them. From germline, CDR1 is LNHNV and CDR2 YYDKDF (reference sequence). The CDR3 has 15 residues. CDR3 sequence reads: CATSRNQGPGNTIYF. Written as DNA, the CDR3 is TGTGCCACCAGCAGGAACCAGGGTCCTGGAAACACCATATATTTT.

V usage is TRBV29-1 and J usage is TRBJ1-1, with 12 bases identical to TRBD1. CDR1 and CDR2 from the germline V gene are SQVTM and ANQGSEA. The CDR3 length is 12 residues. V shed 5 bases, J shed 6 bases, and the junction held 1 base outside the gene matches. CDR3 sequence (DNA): TGCAGCGTTCGGGACAGGGGGCCTGAAGCTTTCTTT. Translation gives CSVRDRGPEAFF.

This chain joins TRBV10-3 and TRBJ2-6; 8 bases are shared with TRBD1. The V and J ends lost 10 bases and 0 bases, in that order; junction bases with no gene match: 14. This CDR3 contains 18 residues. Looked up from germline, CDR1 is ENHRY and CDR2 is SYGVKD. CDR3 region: CATLGQGAMGSGANVLTF. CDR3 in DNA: TGTGCCACCCTAGGACAGGGTGCAATGGGCTCTGGGGCCAACGTCCTGACTTTC.

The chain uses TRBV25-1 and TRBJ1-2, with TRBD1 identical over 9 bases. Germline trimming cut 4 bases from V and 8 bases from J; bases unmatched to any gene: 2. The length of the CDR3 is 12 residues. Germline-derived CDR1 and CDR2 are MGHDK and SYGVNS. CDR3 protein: CASSGQGGGYTF. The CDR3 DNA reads TGTGCCAGCAGTGGACAGGGGGGAGGCTACACCTTC.

CDR3 nucleotide sequence: TGTGCCAGCAGCCAAGACCTCTCCTACGGGGAGCTGTTTTTT. This sequence encodes CASSQDLSYGELFF. The chain recombines TRBV3-1 (or the pseudogene TRBV3-2) with TRBJ2-2; D not resolved. The germline V and J ends were trimmed by 0 bases and 7 bases, with 9 bases remaining between them. This CDR3 has 14 amino acids. The germline V gene has CDR1 LGHDT and CDR2 YNNKEL (reference sequence).

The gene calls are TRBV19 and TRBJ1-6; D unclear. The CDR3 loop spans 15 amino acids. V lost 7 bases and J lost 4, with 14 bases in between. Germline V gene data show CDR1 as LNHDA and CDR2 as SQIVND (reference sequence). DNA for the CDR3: TGTGCCAGTACCTCTACTTCAGGATATAATTCACCCCTCCACTTT. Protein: CASTSTSGYNSPLHF.